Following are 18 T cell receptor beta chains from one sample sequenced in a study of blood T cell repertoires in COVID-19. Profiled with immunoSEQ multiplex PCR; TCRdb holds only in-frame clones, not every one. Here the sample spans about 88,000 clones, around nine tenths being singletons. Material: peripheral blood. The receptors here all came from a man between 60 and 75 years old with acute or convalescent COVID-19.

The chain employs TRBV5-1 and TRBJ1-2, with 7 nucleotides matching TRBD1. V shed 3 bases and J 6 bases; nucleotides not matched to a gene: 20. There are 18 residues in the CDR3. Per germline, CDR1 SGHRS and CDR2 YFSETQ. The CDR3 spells CASSWGGTVGASMDGYTF. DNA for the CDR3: TGCGCCAGCAGCTGGGGCGGGACAGTAGGGGCCTCTATGGATGGCTACACCTTC.

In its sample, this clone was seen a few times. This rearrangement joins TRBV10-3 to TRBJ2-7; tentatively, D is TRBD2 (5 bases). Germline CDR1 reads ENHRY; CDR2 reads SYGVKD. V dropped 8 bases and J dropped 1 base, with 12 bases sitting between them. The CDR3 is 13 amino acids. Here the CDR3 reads CAISSGSSYEQYF. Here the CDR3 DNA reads TGTGCCATCTCATCGGGGTCATCCTACGAGCAGTACTTC.

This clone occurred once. CDR3 protein: CASSSGRGGDTQYF. CDR3 bases: TGTGCCAGCAGCTCTGGAAGGGGCGGAGATACGCAGTATTTT. The rearrangement joins TRBV11-3 to TRBJ2-3; possibly TRBD1 for D (5 bases). Germline lookup yields CDR1 SGHNT and CDR2 YENEEA. Trimming stripped 4 bases from V and 5 bases from J, with 13 bases between. This CDR3 comprises 14 residues. Based on the CDR3 plus reference TRBV11-3 and TRBJ2-3, the full variable domain is EAGVVQSPRYKIIEKKQPVAFWCNPISGHNTLYWYLQNLGQGPELLIRYENEEAVDDSQLPKDRFSAERLKGVDSTLKIQPAELGDSAVYLCASSSGRGGDTQYFGPGTRLTVL.

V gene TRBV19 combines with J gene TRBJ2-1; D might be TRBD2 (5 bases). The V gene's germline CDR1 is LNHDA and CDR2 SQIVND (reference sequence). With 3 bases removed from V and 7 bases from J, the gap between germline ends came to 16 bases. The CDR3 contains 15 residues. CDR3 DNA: TGTGCCAGTAGTATTGTCTCCGGGGTTTTAAATGAGCAGTTCTTC. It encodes CASSIVSGVLNEQFF.

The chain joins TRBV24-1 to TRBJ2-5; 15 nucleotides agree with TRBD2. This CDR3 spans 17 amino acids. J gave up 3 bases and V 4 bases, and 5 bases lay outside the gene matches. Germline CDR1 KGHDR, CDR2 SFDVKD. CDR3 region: CATSDPRTSGREETQYF. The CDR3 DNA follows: TGTGCCACCAGTGACCCGCGGACTAGCGGGAGGGAAGAGACCCAGTACTTC.

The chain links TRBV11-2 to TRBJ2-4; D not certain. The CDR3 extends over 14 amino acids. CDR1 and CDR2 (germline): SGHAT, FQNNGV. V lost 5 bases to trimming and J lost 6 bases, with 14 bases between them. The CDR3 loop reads CASSPPPGSNIQYF. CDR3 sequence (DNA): TGTGCCAGCAGCCCCCCCCCGGGTTCAAACATTCAGTACTTC. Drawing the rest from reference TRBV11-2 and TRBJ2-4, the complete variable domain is EAGVAQSPRYKIIEKRQSVAFWCNPISGHATLYWYQQILGQGPKLLIQFQNNGVVDDSQLPKDRFSAERLKGVDSTLKIQPAKLEDSAVYLCASSPPPGSNIQYFGAGTRLSVL.

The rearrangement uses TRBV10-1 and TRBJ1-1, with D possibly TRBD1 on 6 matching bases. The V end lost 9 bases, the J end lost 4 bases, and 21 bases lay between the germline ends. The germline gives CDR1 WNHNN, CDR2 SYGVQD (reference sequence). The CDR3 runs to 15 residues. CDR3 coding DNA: TGCGCCAGGAGATATCTCAGGGGACGGCCCACTGAAGCTTTCTTT. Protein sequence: CARRYLRGRPTEAFF.

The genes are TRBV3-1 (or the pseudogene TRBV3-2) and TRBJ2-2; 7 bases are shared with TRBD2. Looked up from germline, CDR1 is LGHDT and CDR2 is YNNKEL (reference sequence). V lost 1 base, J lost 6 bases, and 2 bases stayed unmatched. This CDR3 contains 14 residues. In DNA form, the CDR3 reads TGTGCCAGCAGCCAAGGACTAGCCGCCGGGGAGCTGTTTTTT. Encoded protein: CASSQGLAAGELFF.

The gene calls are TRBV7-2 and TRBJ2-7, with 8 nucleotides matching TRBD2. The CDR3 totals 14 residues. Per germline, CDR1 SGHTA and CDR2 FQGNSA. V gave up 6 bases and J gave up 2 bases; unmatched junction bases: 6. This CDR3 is CASRATSGPYEQYF. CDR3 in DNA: TGTGCCAGCAGAGCAACTAGCGGCCCCTACGAGCAGTACTTC.

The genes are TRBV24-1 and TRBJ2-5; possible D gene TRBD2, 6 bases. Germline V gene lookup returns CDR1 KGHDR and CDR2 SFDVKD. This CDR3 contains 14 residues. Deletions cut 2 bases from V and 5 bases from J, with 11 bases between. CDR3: CATSDSTSYETQYF. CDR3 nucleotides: TGTGCCACCAGTGATTCTACTAGCTATGAGACCCAGTACTTC.

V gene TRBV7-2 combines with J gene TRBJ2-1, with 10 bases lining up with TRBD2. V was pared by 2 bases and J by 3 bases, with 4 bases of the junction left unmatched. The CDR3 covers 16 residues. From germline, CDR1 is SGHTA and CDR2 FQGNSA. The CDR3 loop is CASSLYLAGDYNEQFF. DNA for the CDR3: TGTGCCAGCAGCTTATATCTAGCGGGAGACTACAATGAGCAGTTCTTC.

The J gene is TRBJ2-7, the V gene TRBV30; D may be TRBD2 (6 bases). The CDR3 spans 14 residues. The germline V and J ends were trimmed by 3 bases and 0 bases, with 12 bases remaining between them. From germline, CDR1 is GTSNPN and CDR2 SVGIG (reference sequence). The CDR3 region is CAWSGPGGSYEQYF. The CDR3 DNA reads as TGTGCCTGGAGCGGGCCCGGGGGCTCCTACGAGCAGTACTTC. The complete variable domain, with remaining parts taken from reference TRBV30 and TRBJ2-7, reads SQTIHQWPATLVQPVGSPLSLECTVEGTSNPNLYWYRQAAGRGLQLLFYSVGIGQISSEVPQNLSASRPQDRQFILSSKKLLLSDSGFYLCAWSGPGGSYEQYFGPGTRLTVT.

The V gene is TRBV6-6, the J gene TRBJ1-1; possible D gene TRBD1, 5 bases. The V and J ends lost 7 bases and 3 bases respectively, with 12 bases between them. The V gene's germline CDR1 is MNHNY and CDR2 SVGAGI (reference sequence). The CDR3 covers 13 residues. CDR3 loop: CASIRGEDTEAFF. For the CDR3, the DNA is TGTGCCAGCATACGAGGGGAGGACACTGAAGCTTTCTTT.

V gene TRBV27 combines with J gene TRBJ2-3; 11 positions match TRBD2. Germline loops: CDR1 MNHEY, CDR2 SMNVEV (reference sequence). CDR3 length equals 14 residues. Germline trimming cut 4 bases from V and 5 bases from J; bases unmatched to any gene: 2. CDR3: CASSSLAGVDTQYF. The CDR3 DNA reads TGTGCCAGCAGTTCACTAGCGGGAGTAGATACGCAGTATTTT.

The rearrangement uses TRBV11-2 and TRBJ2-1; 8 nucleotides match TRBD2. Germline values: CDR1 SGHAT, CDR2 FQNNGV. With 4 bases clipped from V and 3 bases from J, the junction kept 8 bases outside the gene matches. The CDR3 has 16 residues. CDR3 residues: CASSSTLAGRYNEQFF. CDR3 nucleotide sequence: TGTGCCAGCAGCTCGACCTTAGCGGGGCGCTACAATGAGCAGTTCTTC.

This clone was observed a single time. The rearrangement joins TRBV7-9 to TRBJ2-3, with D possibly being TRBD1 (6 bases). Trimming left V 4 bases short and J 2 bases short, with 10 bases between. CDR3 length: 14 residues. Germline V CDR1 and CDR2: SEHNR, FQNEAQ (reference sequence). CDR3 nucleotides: TGTGCCAGCAGCTCGGACAGAAACACAGATACGCAGTATTTT. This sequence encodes CASSSDRNTDTQYF.

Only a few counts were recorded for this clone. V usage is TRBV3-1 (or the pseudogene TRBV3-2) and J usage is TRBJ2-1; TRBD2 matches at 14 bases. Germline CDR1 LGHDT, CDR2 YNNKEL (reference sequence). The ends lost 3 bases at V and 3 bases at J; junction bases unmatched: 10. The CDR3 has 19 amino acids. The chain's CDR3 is CASSHAGLAGVGGYNEQFF. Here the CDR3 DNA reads TGTGCCAGCAGCCATGCGGGACTAGCGGGAGTAGGGGGCTACAATGAGCAGTTCTTC.

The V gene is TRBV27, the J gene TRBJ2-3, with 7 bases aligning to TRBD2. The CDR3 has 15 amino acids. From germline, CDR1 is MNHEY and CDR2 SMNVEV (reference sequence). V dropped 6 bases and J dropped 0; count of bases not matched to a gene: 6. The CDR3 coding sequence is TGTGCCAGCAGAAGGGACTACCCTAGCACAGATACGCAGTATTTT. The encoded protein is CASRRDYPSTDTQYF.